One sample yielded the 25 T cell receptor beta chains listed below, sequenced in a study of blood T cell repertoires in COVID-19. Generated by immunoSEQ multiplex PCR, the TCRdb table keeps only in-frame clones and is missing some. The sample yields 140,000 or so clones, 88% seen once. The sample consisted of peripheral blood. The receptor set was obtained from a human donor with COVID-19, enrolled during active disease. The donor label of this sample is uncertain.

The rearrangement links TRBV6-5 to TRBJ2-7, with D perhaps TRBD2 (5 bases). The CDR3 has 14 residues. V was clipped by 8 bases and J by 2 bases, with 16 bases between them. Germline CDR1 is MNHEY and CDR2 is SVGAGI. The CDR3 coding sequence is TGTGCCAGCTCGAGTGCAGCGGAGCCCTACGAGCAGTACTTC. This gives the protein CASSSAAEPYEQYF.

The chain couples TRBV19 to TRBJ2-5; D might be TRBD1 (5 bases). This CDR3 spans 14 amino acids. The germline V gene encodes CDR1 LNHDA and CDR2 SQIVND (reference sequence). Trimming took off 3 bases at V and 1 base at J, with 9 bases between the two ends. As DNA, the CDR3 is TGTGCCAGTAGTATGACAGCCACCCAAGAGACCCAGTACTTC. The encoded protein is CASSMTATQETQYF.

The J gene is TRBJ1-2, the V gene TRBV19; TRBD1 is a possible D gene (5 bases). CDR1 is LNHDA, CDR2 SQIVND, per germline (reference sequence). The CDR3 is 13 amino acids. V lost 3 bases and J lost 7, with 12 bases in between. DNA for the CDR3: TGTGCCAGTAGTATCCGAGGGGAGGTTGGCTACACCTTC. Its translation is CASSIRGEVGYTF.

CDR3 bases: TGTGCCAGCAGTTACCGTTATGGCTACACCTTC. As protein: CASSYRYGYTF. The rearrangement uses TRBV6-6 and TRBJ1-2; no reliable D call. Germline CDR1 reads MNHNY; CDR2 reads SVGAGI (reference sequence). This CDR3 has 11 amino acids. Deletions cut 2 bases from V and 5 bases from J, with 3 bases between.

The V and J genes are TRBV19 and TRBJ2-1; maybe TRBD1 (5 bases). Trimming left V 5 bases short and J 4 bases short, with 12 bases between. Germline lookup yields CDR1 LNHDA and CDR2 SQIVND (reference sequence). The CDR3 extends over 14 amino acids. This CDR3 is CASSAPDTYNEQFF. CDR3 DNA: TGTGCCAGTAGTGCCCCGGACACTTACAATGAGCAGTTCTTC.

The chain combines TRBV5-1 with TRBJ1-6; TRBD1 is a possible D gene (5 bases). Germline V gene sequence: CDR1 SGHRS, CDR2 YFSETQ. CDR3 length: 14 amino acids. The ends were cut back, 2 bases at V and 5 bases at J, with 8 bases in the middle. CDR3 amino acids: CASSFETDNSPLHF. In DNA form, the CDR3 reads TGCGCCAGCAGCTTCGAGACAGATAATTCACCCCTCCACTTT. The full variable domain, completed using reference TRBV5-1 and TRBJ1-6, is KAGVTQTPRYLIKTRGQQVTLSCSPISGHRSVSWYQQTPGQGLQFLFEYFSETQRNKGNFPGRFSGRQFSNSRSEMNVSTLELGDSALYLCASSFETDNSPLHFGNGTRLTVT.

The chain recombines TRBV7-6 with TRBJ2-3, with 8 bases matching TRBD2. With V trimmed by 5 bases and J by 0 bases, 4 bases remained unmatched. The CDR3 has 15 residues. Looked up from germline, CDR1 is SGHVS and CDR2 is FNYEAQ. CDR3 protein: CASSLSGRSTDTQYF. Here the CDR3 DNA reads TGTGCCAGCAGCCTGAGCGGGAGAAGCACAGATACGCAGTATTTT.

This clone was found once. The rearrangement joins TRBV7-9 to TRBJ1-3; D gene ambiguous. Germline V lookup: CDR1 SEHNR, CDR2 FQNEAQ (reference sequence). The CDR3 is made up of 18 amino acids. Deletions cut 4 bases from V and 0 bases from J, with 19 bases between. The CDR3, as DNA: TGTGCCAGCAGCTCCCCCTCTCCCGATACCTACTCTGGAAACACCATATATTTT. Translating gives CASSSPSPDTYSGNTIYF.

The rearrangement uses TRBV24-1 and TRBJ1-2; D call uncertain. Deletions cut 4 bases from V and 7 bases from J, with 9 bases between. Germline-derived CDR1 and CDR2 are KGHDR and SFDVKD. This CDR3 has 12 amino acids. The CDR3 loop reads CATSEGMGGYTF. In DNA form, the CDR3 reads TGTGCCACCAGTGAGGGCATGGGTGGCTACACCTTC.

The gene calls are TRBV5-1 and TRBJ2-5; perhaps TRBD2 as D (6 bases). The germline V gene encodes CDR1 SGHRS and CDR2 YFSETQ. This CDR3 comprises 15 residues. Trimming stripped 0 bases from V and 1 base from J, with 10 bases between. The DNA for the CDR3 is TGCGCCAGCAGCTTGGGGGGACTCATCCAAGAGACCCAGTACTTC. The encoded protein is CASSLGGLIQETQYF.

This clone was seen a handful of times. The V call is TRBV10-3, the J call TRBJ1-2; 10 bases match TRBD1. The CDR3 is 14 amino acids. From germline, CDR1 is ENHRY and CDR2 SYGVKD. V lost 7 bases to trimming and J lost 3 bases; unmatched junction nucleotides: 5. The CDR3 reads CAIKRGQGDYGYTF. The CDR3 DNA reads as TGTGCCATCAAACGAGGACAGGGGGACTATGGCTACACCTTC.

This rearrangement joins TRBV10-2 to TRBJ2-1; 8 bases agree with TRBD1. CDR3 length equals 15 residues. The V segment lost 7 bases and the J segment 4 bases; nucleotides outside the gene matches: 9. Germline V lookup: CDR1 WSHSY, CDR2 SAAADI. CDR3 loop: CASKDTGGEYNEQFF. The CDR3 DNA sequence: TGCGCCAGCAAGGATACAGGGGGAGAATACAATGAGCAGTTCTTC.

By its share, this clone is medium-sized. V usage is TRBV4-1 and J usage is TRBJ1-5, with TRBD1 matching over 7 bases. Unmatched junction bases numbered 6, after V lost 0 bases and J lost 7 bases. In germline, CDR1 is MGHRA, CDR2 YSYEKL. The CDR3 extends over 15 amino acids. The CDR3 spells CASSQEDRGRQPQHF. In DNA form, the CDR3 reads TGCGCCAGCAGCCAAGAAGATAGGGGGCGACAGCCCCAGCATTTT.

The rearrangement uses TRBV3-1 (or the pseudogene TRBV3-2) and TRBJ1-1, with 7 bases identical to TRBD1. This CDR3 contains 14 residues. After removal of 4 bases from V and 5 bases from J, the junction contained 7 bases not matched to a gene. Germline V CDR1 and CDR2: LGHDT, YNNKEL (reference sequence). CDR3 loop: CASSPWQQGTEAFF. The DNA of the CDR3 is TGTGCCAGCAGCCCGTGGCAACAGGGGACTGAAGCTTTCTTT.

This clone was observed a few times. This chain links TRBV3-1 (or the pseudogene TRBV3-2) with TRBJ2-1; TRBD2 is a possible D gene (6 bases). There are 16 residues in the CDR3. Germline V gene data show CDR1 as LGHDT and CDR2 as YNNKEL (reference sequence). With 1 base removed from V and 9 bases from J, the gap between germline ends came to 19 bases. The CDR3 nucleotides read TGTGCCAGCAGCCAAGGCCCGGGAGCGATCGGGAGTGAGCAGTTCTTC. Translating gives CASSQGPGAIGSEQFF.

This clone was seen at least ten times. The chain employs TRBV5-1 and TRBJ2-7; the match to TRBD1 covers 9 bases. V was clipped by 4 bases and J by 2 bases; unmatched bases: 7. The V gene's germline CDR1 is SGHRS and CDR2 YFSETQ. This CDR3 spans 15 amino acids. The CDR3 sequence: CASSTGQGIPYEQYF. The DNA for the CDR3 is TGCGCCAGCAGCACGGGACAGGGAATTCCCTACGAGCAGTACTTC.

This rearrangement joins TRBV7-9 to TRBJ1-1, with a weak D call TRBD1 (5 bases). Trimming left V 5 bases short and J 3 bases short, with 10 bases between. Germline CDR1 SEHNR, CDR2 FQNEAQ (reference sequence). CDR3 length: 13 amino acids. The chain's CDR3 is CASSPGWYTEAFF. The CDR3 DNA is TGTGCCAGCAGCCCAGGGTGGTACACTGAAGCTTTCTTT.

The rearrangement links TRBV9 to TRBJ1-1; TRBD1 might be the D (5 bases). In germline, CDR1 is SGDLS, CDR2 YYNGEE. Trimming took 4 bases from V and 5 from J, leaving 12 bases between them. CDR3 size: 13 residues. The CDR3 DNA is TGTGCCAGCAGCCCTGGGGGGGTTACTGAAGCTTTCTTT. Translating gives CASSPGGVTEAFF.

The chain links TRBV4-1 to TRBJ2-7, with 10 nucleotides matching TRBD1. The germline V gene encodes CDR1 MGHRA and CDR2 YSYEKL. The V and J ends lost 2 bases and 1 base, in that order; junction bases with no gene match: 2. This CDR3 region has 15 residues. The CDR3 DNA is TGCGCCAGCAGCCAACCGGGACAGGGGTCCTACGAGCAGTACTTC. Residues: CASSQPGQGSYEQYF.

The chain is built from TRBV28 and TRBJ2-1; a weak D match, TRBD1 (5 bases). The CDR3 contains 17 residues. Trimming pared 10 bases from V and 12 bases from J, leaving 34 bases between. CDR1 is MDHEN and CDR2 is SYDVKM in the germline V gene. The CDR3 reads CATLRWGGESLQVGQFF. The CDR3 DNA reads as TGTGCCACCCTGAGATGGGGTGGAGAGTCCCTACAGGTCGGGCAGTTCTTC.

The genes are TRBV14 and TRBJ2-7, with D hard to call. CDR3 length: 12 residues. With 2 bases removed from V and 0 bases from J, the gap between germline ends came to 2 bases. Germline CDR1 and CDR2: SGHDN and FVKESK. CDR3 amino acids: CASSQLSYEQYF. The CDR3 DNA follows: TGTGCCAGCAGCCAACTCTCCTACGAGCAGTACTTC.

This chain joins TRBV5-1 and TRBJ2-7; 7 bases fit TRBD2. Unmatched junction bases numbered 5, after V lost 0 bases and J lost 2 bases. Germline loops: CDR1 SGHRS, CDR2 YFSETQ. The CDR3 sequence is 15 residues long. Here the CDR3 reads CASSLAPGLTYEQYF. The CDR3 DNA follows: TGCGCCAGCAGCTTGGCCCCGGGACTAACCTACGAGCAGTACTTC.

The rearrangement links TRBV18 to TRBJ2-7; TRBD1 aligns across 7 bases. CDR1 and CDR2 from the germline V gene are KGHSH and LQKENI. The length of the CDR3 is 14 residues. V dropped 3 bases and J dropped 3; count of bases not matched to a gene: 5. The CDR3, as DNA: TGTGCCAGCTCACCCGTCGACAGGGACTACGAGCAGTACTTC. Protein sequence: CASSPVDRDYEQYF.

This rearrangement joins TRBV28 to TRBJ1-5, with 10 bases fitting TRBD1. The CDR3 is 16 amino acids. Trimming took 10 bases from V and 4 from J; bases not matched to a gene: 13. The germline gives CDR1 MDHEN, CDR2 SYDVKM. DNA of the CDR3: TGTGCCATCTTTCCGGGACAGGGGTTCTCTAATCAGCCCCAGCATTTT. Protein product: CAIFPGQGFSNQPQHF.

The V and J genes are TRBV7-2 and TRBJ2-2; D possibly corresponds to TRBD2 (7 bases). The ends were cut back, 1 base at V and 3 bases at J, with 12 bases in the middle. Per the germline V gene, CDR1 is SGHTA and CDR2 is FQGNSA. This CDR3 region has 16 residues. The CDR3 sequence is CASSLVGGLYTGELFF. As DNA, the CDR3 is TGTGCCAGCAGCTTAGTGGGGGGGCTCTACACCGGGGAGCTGTTTTTT.